Below are 32 T cell receptor beta chains sequenced from a single sample in a study of cytomegalovirus exposure and HLA in healthy donors. PCR primers comprised 60 Vbeta and 13 Jbeta primers. The table came from immunoSEQ multiplex PCR; TCRdb's copy has only in-frame clones and leaves some out. The table shows roughly 300,000 clones, with around 86% occurring only once. The material sequenced was PBMCs. These receptors were obtained from a man in his forties in good health and CMV-seropositive.

The chain links TRBV9 to TRBJ2-7; the D gene is possibly TRBD1 (6 bases). Germline CDR1 reads SGDLS; CDR2 reads YYNGEE. The CDR3 spans 15 residues. Trimming stripped 0 bases from V and 3 bases from J, with 13 bases between. In DNA form, the CDR3 reads TGTGCCAGCAGCGTAGGGGGGCAGGGATTCTACGAGCAGTACTTC. This codes for CASSVGGQGFYEQYF.

The J gene is TRBJ2-1, the V gene TRBV18, with 7 bases matching TRBD1. This CDR3 is 15 amino acids long. The germline V gene has CDR1 KGHSH and CDR2 LQKENI. J gave up 4 bases and V 6 bases, and 9 bases lay outside the gene matches. CDR3 DNA: TGTGCCAGCTCCCCTTCGGCAGGGGGATACAATGAGCAGTTCTTC. This codes for CASSPSAGGYNEQFF.

This clone was counted only a few times. The J gene is TRBJ2-7, the V gene TRBV6-6; D is unclear. This CDR3 contains 12 residues. Per germline, CDR1 MNHNY and CDR2 SVGAGI (reference sequence). Trimming left V 7 bases short and J 0 bases short, with 7 bases between. CDR3 DNA: TGTGCCAGCACTGGCCTCTCCTACGAGCAGTACTTC. Its protein product is CASTGLSYEQYF.

The rearrangement uses TRBV6-5 and TRBJ2-1, with 10 bases lining up with TRBD2. This CDR3 region has 15 residues. J gave up 2 bases and V 4 bases, and 2 bases lay outside the gene matches. The germline V gene has CDR1 MNHEY and CDR2 SVGAGI. The CDR3 region has the DNA TGTGCCAGCAGTTTACTAGCGGGGACCTACAATGAGCAGTTCTTC. Translated: CASSLLAGTYNEQFF.

The chain employs TRBV6-5 and TRBJ2-1, with TRBD2 matching over 9 bases. The length of the CDR3 is 16 residues. J was trimmed by 0 bases and V by 4 bases; bases with no gene match: 4. Germline CDR1 reads MNHEY; CDR2 reads SVGAGI. The CDR3 sequence is CASSSQLAGSYNEQFF. The CDR3 region has the DNA TGTGCCAGCAGTTCCCAACTAGCGGGCTCCTACAATGAGCAGTTCTTC.

The genes are TRBV7-9 and TRBJ2-7, with 7 bases fitting TRBD1. The CDR3 spans 13 residues. V lost 5 bases to trimming and J lost 1 base; unmatched junction nucleotides: 2. In germline, CDR1 is SEHNR, CDR2 FQNEAQ (reference sequence). CDR3 sequence: CASSNRGSYEQYF. The CDR3 DNA reads as TGTGCCAGCAGCAACAGGGGATCCTACGAGCAGTACTTC.

The V gene is TRBV18, the J gene TRBJ2-1; 10 bases line up with TRBD2. Trimming cost V 6 bases and J 13 bases; bases outside gene matches: 12. This CDR3 spans 14 amino acids. Looked up from germline, CDR1 is KGHSH and CDR2 is LQKENI. The CDR3 loop is CASSGPSGRLYQFF. The CDR3 DNA sequence: TGTGCCAGCTCGGGGCCTAGCGGGAGATTGTACCAGTTCTTC.

V and J are TRBV6-5 and TRBJ2-7; maybe TRBD2 (7 bases). This CDR3 spans 16 amino acids. The V and J ends lost 0 bases and 3 bases respectively, with 15 bases between them. Germline assignment: CDR1 MNHEY and CDR2 SVGAGI. The CDR3 here is CASSYSGGRGDYEQYF. CDR3 bases: TGTGCCAGCAGTTACTCGGGGGGGCGCGGGGACTACGAGCAGTACTTC.

The CDR3 DNA follows: TGTGCCAGTAGTATCGGGGACAGCACTGAAGCTTTCTTT. It translates to CASSIGDSTEAFF. This chain uses TRBV19 with TRBJ1-1; 7 positions match TRBD1. Germline V gene sequence: CDR1 LNHDA, CDR2 SQIVND (reference sequence). This CDR3 region has 13 residues. Unmatched junction bases numbered 2, after V lost 3 bases and J lost 4 bases.

This chain links TRBV4-2 with TRBJ2-7; no firm D call. V shed 1 base and J shed 3 bases, with 10 bases lying between them. The germline V gene has CDR1 LGHNA and CDR2 YNFKEQ. The CDR3 covers 14 residues. The CDR3 sequence is CASSQGKTNYEQYF. The CDR3 nucleotides are TGTGCCAGCAGCCAAGGAAAAACAAACTACGAGCAGTACTTC.

This clone has more than one count but fewer than ten. The chain joins TRBV28 to TRBJ2-7; D possibly corresponds to TRBD2 (6 bases). Germline lookup yields CDR1 MDHEN and CDR2 SYDVKM. Trimming took 6 bases from V and 3 from J, leaving 18 bases between them. This CDR3 is built from 15 residues. CDR3 amino acids: CASSRGTRGGYEQYF. CDR3 in DNA: TGTGCCAGCAGCCGAGGGACTCGAGGAGGCTACGAGCAGTACTTC.

The rearrangement uses TRBV7-6 and TRBJ2-5, with 9 bases identical to TRBD2. CDR1 and CDR2 (germline): SGHVS, FNYEAQ. The CDR3 extends over 16 amino acids. The V segment lost 5 bases and the J segment 2 bases; nucleotides outside the gene matches: 9. The CDR3 nucleotides are TGTGCCAGCAGCCTCCGGGTAGCGGGAGCGCAAGAGACCCAGTACTTC. It translates to CASSLRVAGAQETQYF.

The chain employs TRBV19 and TRBJ1-5; 8 bases are shared with TRBD1. This CDR3 has 12 amino acids. CDR1 and CDR2 (germline): LNHDA, SQIVND (reference sequence). V was pared by 8 bases and J by 4 bases, with 1 base of the junction left unmatched. The CDR3 loop is CASGQGNQPQHF. CDR3 sequence (DNA): TGTGCCAGTGGACAGGGAAATCAGCCCCAGCATTTT.

This chain uses TRBV4-2 with TRBJ2-1, with D tentatively TRBD1 (6 bases). Trimming took 8 bases from V and 7 from J, leaving 21 bases between them. Germline V gene sequence: CDR1 LGHNA, CDR2 YNFKEQ. The CDR3 consists of 15 residues. The CDR3 DNA is TGTGCCAGCTCCCGAGGACAGTCCGATAGAAATGAGCAGTTCTTC. This sequence encodes CASSRGQSDRNEQFF.

V and J are TRBV7-2 and TRBJ2-2; 7 nucleotides match TRBD1. The CDR3 consists of 16 residues. CDR1 is SGHTA, CDR2 FQGNSA, per germline. V was clipped by 1 base and J by 2 bases; unmatched bases: 4. The CDR3 DNA follows: TGTGCCAGCAGCTTAGGTGGGACAGCAAACACCGGGGAGCTGTTTTTT. It encodes CASSLGGTANTGELFF.

V is TRBV4-1 and J is TRBJ2-3; 14 positions match TRBD2. The V and J ends lost 4 bases and 4 bases, in that order; junction bases with no gene match: 13. In germline, CDR1 is MGHRA, CDR2 YSYEKL. The CDR3 is 19 amino acids. The CDR3 loop is CASSLSGTGLAGVPDTQYF. The CDR3 coding sequence is TGCGCCAGCAGCCTTTCTGGGACGGGACTAGCGGGAGTCCCAGATACGCAGTATTTT.

The rearrangement links TRBV6-1 to TRBJ2-1, with a possible D match to TRBD1 (6 bases). Trimming stripped 8 bases from V and 4 bases from J, with 15 bases between. The CDR3 contains 14 residues. Germline loops: CDR1 MNHNS, CDR2 SASEGT. The CDR3 sequence is CASLIAQGYNEQFF. Written as DNA, the CDR3 is TGTGCCAGCCTGATAGCCCAGGGGTACAATGAGCAGTTCTTC.

The chain employs TRBV19 and TRBJ2-1; 10 bases are a match to TRBD2. CDR1 is LNHDA and CDR2 is SQIVND in the germline V gene (reference sequence). V lost 5 bases and J lost 4; bases outside the gene matches: 5. This CDR3 spans 15 amino acids. In DNA, the CDR3 is TGTGCCAGTAGTCGACTAGCGGGTACATACAATGAGCAGTTCTTC. This sequence encodes CASSRLAGTYNEQFF.

A few counts support this clone. This sequence joins TRBV28 and TRBJ1-2; TRBD1 is a possible D gene (5 bases). CDR3 size: 15 residues. With 7 bases removed from V and 0 bases from J, the gap between germline ends came to 15 bases. CDR1 and CDR2 (germline): MDHEN, SYDVKM. The CDR3 nucleotides are TGTGCCAGCACCGGGGGAGGGGCAACTAACTATGGCTACACCTTC. Protein sequence: CASTGGGATNYGYTF.

This chain links TRBV28 with TRBJ1-2; 8 bases are shared with TRBD1. CDR3 length: 15 amino acids. Germline V lookup: CDR1 MDHEN, CDR2 SYDVKM. V was clipped by 4 bases and J by 3 bases; unmatched bases: 7. The CDR3 sequence is CASSSYGQGDYGYTF. The CDR3 bases are TGTGCCAGCAGTTCTTATGGACAGGGAGACTATGGCTACACCTTC.

This clone was picked up one time. This rearrangement joins TRBV7-3 to TRBJ1-1; 9 nucleotides agree with TRBD1. Germline assignment: CDR1 SGHTA and CDR2 FQGTGA. The CDR3 is made up of 14 amino acids. The V segment lost 5 bases and the J segment 4 bases; nucleotides outside the gene matches: 5. This chain's CDR3 is CASSPGTGTTEAFF. The CDR3 DNA sequence: TGTGCCAGCAGCCCCGGGACAGGGACCACTGAAGCTTTCTTT.

This clone turned up a few times. In DNA form, the CDR3 reads TGCGCCAGCAGCCATCTCGGGGAGAACACTGAAGCTTTCTTT. Translating it yields CASSHLGENTEAFF. This chain connects TRBV4-1 to TRBJ1-1; D unclear. Germline V lookup: CDR1 MGHRA, CDR2 YSYEKL. The CDR3 runs 14 residues. V lost 3 bases and J lost 1, with 9 bases in between.

As regards this clone: The junction does not match germline at one end; this may be a read error. Other DNA sequences within the sample encode an identical CDR3. The V and J genes are TRBV5-1 and TRBJ2-7; 9 nucleotides align to TRBD2. The V gene's germline CDR1 is SGHRS and CDR2 YFSETQ. The CDR3 contains 14 residues. In DNA, the CDR3 is TGCGCCAGCGGGCAGACTAGCGGCTCCTATGAGCAGTACTTC. Translating it yields CASGQTSGSYEQYF.

This chain links TRBV5-6 with TRBJ2-7, with a weak D call TRBD1 (6 bases). The CDR3 covers 16 residues. Trimming cost V 4 bases and J 1 base, with 18 bases left between them. Germline-derived CDR1 and CDR2 are SGHDT and YYEEEE. CDR3 nucleotides: TGTGCCAGCAGCCTGCGACAGGCCAAGGGTTCCTACGAGCAGTACTTC. Protein product: CASSLRQAKGSYEQYF.

The sample holds one count of this clone. One junction end does not reproduce the germline sequence, and a read error may be involved. V gene TRBV7-7 combines with J gene TRBJ2-3, with TRBD2 matching over 7 bases. The CDR3 runs to 16 residues. Germline-derived CDR1 and CDR2 are SSHAT and FNYEAQ (reference sequence). The CDR3 spells CASSLGLADPTDTQYF. In nucleotides, the CDR3 is TGTGCTAGCAGCTTGGGTCTAGCGGACCCCACAGATACGCAGTATTTT. The variable domain in full, with the rest retrieved from reference TRBV7-7 and TRBJ2-3, is GAGVSQSPRYKVTKRGQDVTLRCDPISSHATLYWYQQALGQGPEFLTYFNYEAQPDKSGLPSDRFSAERPEGSISTLTIQRTEQRDSAMYRCASSLGLADPTDTQYFGPGTRLTVL.

The chain is built from TRBV6-1 and TRBJ2-1; D possibly corresponds to TRBD2 (6 bases). V was trimmed by 3 bases and J by 8 bases, leaving 11 bases between them. Looked up from germline, CDR1 is MNHNS and CDR2 is SASEGT. The CDR3 contains 13 residues. The CDR3 spells CASSDLAGHEQFF. The CDR3 region has the DNA TGTGCCAGCAGTGATCTGGCGGGACATGAGCAGTTCTTC.

Notes on this clone: A read error may account for a junction end that differs from germline. CDR3 in amino acids: CSSSLVSRDRVGYTF. CDR3 in DNA: TGTTCCAGCAGCTTAGTATCCCGGGACAGGGTCGGCTACACCTTC. The chain carries TRBV7-9 and TRBJ1-2, with TRBD1 matching 9 bases. CDR1 is SEHNR, CDR2 FQNEAQ, per germline (reference sequence). The CDR3 has 15 residues. Full variable domain (rest looked up from reference TRBV7-9 and TRBJ1-2): DTGVSQNPRHKITKRGQNVTFRCDPISEHNRLYWYRQTLGQGPEFLTYFQNEAQLEKSRLLSDRFSAERPKGSFSTLEIQRTEQGDSAMYLCSSSLVSRDRVGYTFGSGTRLTVV.

The chain uses TRBV7-6 and TRBJ1-1, with D tentatively TRBD1 (6 bases). V lost 4 bases and J 0 bases, leaving 12 bases between the germline ends. The CDR3 length is 15 residues. Germline loops: CDR1 SGHVS, CDR2 FNYEAQ. The CDR3 protein is CASSSWTDLNTEAFF. The CDR3 DNA reads TGTGCCAGCAGCTCTTGGACAGACCTGAACACTGAAGCTTTCTTT.

DNA for the CDR3: TGTGCCAGCAGCTTGCAGGGAGGGAACTCCTACGAGCAGTACTTC. This codes for CASSLQGGNSYEQYF. The chain carries TRBV7-8 and TRBJ2-7, with 7 bases lining up with TRBD2. This CDR3 comprises 15 residues. After removal of 3 bases from V and 0 bases from J, the junction contained 5 bases not matched to a gene. Per germline, CDR1 SGHVS and CDR2 FQNEAQ.

CDR3 protein: CATSTPGRGNEKLFF. The CDR3 bases are TGTGCCACCAGCACCCCCGGCCGGGGAAATGAAAAACTGTTTTTT. The V call is TRBV15, the J call TRBJ1-4; D is uncertain. Trimming removed 4 bases at V and 5 bases at J, with 14 bases between. The CDR3 spans 15 residues. Germline V gene data show CDR1 as LNHNV and CDR2 as YYDKDF (reference sequence).

This clone was picked up one time. One junction end does not reproduce the germline sequence, and a read error may be involved. This chain uses TRBV7-7 with TRBJ2-5; TRBD2 agrees at 8 bases. Germline CDR1 reads SSHAT; CDR2 reads FNYEAQ (reference sequence). CDR3 length equals 15 residues. CDR3 protein: CASSSGRGGRETQYF. The CDR3 nucleotides read TGTGCTAGCAGCTCGGGACGGGGGGGAAGAGAGACCCAGTACTTC. Full variable domain (missing parts from reference TRBV7-7 and TRBJ2-5): GAGVSQSPRYKVTKRGQDVTLRCDPISSHATLYWYQQALGQGPEFLTYFNYEAQPDKSGLPSDRFSAERPEGSISTLTIQRTEQRDSAMYRCASSSGRGGRETQYFGPGTRLLVL.

The DNA for the CDR3 is TGTGCCAGTAGCCAAGGACAGGGTTTCTACGAGCAGTACTTC. Translated: CASSQGQGFYEQYF. This chain uses TRBV19 with TRBJ2-7; 8 nucleotides match TRBD1. Germline V gene sequence: CDR1 LNHDA, CDR2 SQIVND (reference sequence). V shed 6 bases and J 3 bases; nucleotides not matched to a gene: 7. This CDR3 is built from 14 residues.